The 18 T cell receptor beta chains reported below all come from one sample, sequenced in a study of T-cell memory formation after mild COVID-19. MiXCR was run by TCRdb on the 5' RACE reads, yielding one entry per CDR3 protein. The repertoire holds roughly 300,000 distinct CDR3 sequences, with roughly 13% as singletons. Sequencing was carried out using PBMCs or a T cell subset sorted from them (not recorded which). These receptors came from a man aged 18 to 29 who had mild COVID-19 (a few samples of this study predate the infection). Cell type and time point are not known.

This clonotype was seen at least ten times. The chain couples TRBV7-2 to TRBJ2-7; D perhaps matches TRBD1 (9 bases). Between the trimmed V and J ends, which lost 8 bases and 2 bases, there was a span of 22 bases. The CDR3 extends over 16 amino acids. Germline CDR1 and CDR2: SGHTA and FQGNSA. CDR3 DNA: TGTGCCAGCTCGGGAGGGGGGACAGGGTCCCCCTACGAGCAGTACTTC. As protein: CASSGGGTGSPYEQYF.

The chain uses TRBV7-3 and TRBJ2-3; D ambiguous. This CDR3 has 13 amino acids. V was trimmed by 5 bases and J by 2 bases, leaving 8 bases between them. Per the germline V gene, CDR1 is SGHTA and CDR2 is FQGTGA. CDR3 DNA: TGTGCCAGCAGCCCGACCTACACAGATACGCAGTATTTT. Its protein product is CASSPTYTDTQYF.

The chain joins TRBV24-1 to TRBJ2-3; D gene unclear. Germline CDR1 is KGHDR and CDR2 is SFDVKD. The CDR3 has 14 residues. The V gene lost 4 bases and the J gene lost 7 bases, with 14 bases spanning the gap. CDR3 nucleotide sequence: TGTGCCACCAGTGACCCTGTCGTCACCCATACGCAGTATTTT. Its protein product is CATSDPVVTHTQYF.

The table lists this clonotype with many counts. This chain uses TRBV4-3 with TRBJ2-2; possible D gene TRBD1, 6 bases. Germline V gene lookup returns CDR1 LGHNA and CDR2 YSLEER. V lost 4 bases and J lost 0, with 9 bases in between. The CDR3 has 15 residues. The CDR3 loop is CASSPTGTNTGELFF. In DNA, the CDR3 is TGCGCCAGCAGCCCTACAGGGACGAACACCGGGGAGCTGTTTTTT.

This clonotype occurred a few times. The CDR3 DNA reads as TGTGCCAGCAGCCAAGGGGTAGGCGCCTACGAGCAGTACGTC. Amino acid sequence: CASSQGVGAYEQYV. The rearrangement uses TRBV3-1 and TRBJ2-7; D gene unclear. V lost 1 base and J lost 2, with 9 bases in between. Per the germline V gene, CDR1 is LGHDT and CDR2 is YNNKEL (reference sequence). The CDR3 consists of 14 residues.

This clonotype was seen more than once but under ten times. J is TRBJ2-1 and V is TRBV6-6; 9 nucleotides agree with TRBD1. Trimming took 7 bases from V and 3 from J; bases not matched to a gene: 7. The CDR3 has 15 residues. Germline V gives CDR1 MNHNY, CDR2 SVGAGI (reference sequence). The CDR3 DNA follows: TGTGCCAGCAATAGGGACAGGGACTACTACAATGAGCAGTTCTTC. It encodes CASNRDRDYYNEQFF.

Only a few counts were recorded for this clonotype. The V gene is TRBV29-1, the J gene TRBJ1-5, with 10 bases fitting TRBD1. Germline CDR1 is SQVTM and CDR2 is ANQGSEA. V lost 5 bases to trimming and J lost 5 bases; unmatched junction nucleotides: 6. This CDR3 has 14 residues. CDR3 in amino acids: CSVTGTGVDQPQHF. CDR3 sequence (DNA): TGCAGCGTTACCGGGACAGGGGTCGATCAGCCCCAGCATTTT.

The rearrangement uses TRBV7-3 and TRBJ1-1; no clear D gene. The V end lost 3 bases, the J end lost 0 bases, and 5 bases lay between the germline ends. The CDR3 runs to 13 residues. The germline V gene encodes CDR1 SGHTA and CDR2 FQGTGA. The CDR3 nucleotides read TGTGCCAGCAGCTTTCTTTTGAACACTGAAGCTTTCTTT. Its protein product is CASSFLLNTEAFF.

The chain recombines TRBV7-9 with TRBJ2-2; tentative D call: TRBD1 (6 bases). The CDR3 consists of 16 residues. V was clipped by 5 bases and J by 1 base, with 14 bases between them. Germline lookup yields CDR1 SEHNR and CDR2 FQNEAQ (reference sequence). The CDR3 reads CASSAGSRGNTGELFF. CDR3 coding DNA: TGTGCCAGCAGCGCAGGCTCCAGGGGGAACACCGGGGAGCTGTTTTTT.

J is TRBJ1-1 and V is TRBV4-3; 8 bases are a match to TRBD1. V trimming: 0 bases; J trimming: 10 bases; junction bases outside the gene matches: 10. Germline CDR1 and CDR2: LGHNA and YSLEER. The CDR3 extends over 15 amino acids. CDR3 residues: CASSQEGGRGRRAFF. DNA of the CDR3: TGCGCCAGCAGCCAAGAGGGGGGCAGGGGGCGTAGAGCTTTCTTT.

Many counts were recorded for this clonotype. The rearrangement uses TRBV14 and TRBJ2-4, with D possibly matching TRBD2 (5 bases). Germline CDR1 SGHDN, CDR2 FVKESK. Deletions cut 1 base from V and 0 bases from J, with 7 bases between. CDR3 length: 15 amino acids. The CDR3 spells CASSQGGLAKNIQYF. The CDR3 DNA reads TGTGCCAGCAGCCAAGGAGGACTAGCCAAAAACATTCAGTACTTC.

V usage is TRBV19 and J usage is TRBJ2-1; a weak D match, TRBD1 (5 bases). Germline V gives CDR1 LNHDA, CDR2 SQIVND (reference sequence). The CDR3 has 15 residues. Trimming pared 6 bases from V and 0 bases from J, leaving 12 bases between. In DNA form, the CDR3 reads TGTGCCAGTAGGAAAGACAGAAGCTCCTACAATGAGCAGTTCTTC. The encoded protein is CASRKDRSSYNEQFF.

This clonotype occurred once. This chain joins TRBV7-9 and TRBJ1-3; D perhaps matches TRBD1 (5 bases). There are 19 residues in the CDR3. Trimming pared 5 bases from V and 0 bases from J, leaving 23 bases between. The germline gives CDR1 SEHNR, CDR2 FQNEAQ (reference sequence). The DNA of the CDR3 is TGTGCCAGCAGCCTATCCAGGGCAGGGTTTACCTACTCTGGAAACACCATATATTTT. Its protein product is CASSLSRAGFTYSGNTIYF.

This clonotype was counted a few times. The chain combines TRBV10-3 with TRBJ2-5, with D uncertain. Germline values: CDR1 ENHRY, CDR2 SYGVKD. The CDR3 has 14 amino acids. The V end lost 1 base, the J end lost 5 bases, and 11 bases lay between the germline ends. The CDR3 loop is CAISEFPDGETQYF. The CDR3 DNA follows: TGTGCCATCAGTGAGTTCCCCGACGGGGAGACCCAGTACTTC.

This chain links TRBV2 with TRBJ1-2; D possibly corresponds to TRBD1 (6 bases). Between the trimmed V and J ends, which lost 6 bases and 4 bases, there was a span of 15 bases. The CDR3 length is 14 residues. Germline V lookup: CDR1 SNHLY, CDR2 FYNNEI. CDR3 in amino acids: CASRGTPRGYGYTF. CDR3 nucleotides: TGTGCCAGCAGAGGGACACCCCGGGGCTATGGCTACACCTTC.

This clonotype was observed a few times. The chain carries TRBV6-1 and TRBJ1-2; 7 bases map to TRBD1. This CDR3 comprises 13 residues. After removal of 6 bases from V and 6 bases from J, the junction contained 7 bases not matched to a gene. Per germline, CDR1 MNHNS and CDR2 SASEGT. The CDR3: CASSVRQGDGYTF. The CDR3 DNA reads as TGTGCCAGCAGCGTCCGACAGGGAGATGGCTACACCTTC.

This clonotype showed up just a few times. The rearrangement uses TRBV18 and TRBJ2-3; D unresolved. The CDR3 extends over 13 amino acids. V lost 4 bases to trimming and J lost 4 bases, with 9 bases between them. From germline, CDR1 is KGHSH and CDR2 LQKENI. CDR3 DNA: TGTGCCAGCTCACGGTTGGGTCCAGATACGCAGTATTTT. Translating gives CASSRLGPDTQYF.

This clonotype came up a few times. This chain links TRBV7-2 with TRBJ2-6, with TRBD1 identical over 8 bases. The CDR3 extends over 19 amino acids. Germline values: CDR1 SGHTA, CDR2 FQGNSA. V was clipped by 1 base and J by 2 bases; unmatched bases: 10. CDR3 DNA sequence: TGTGCCAGCAGCTTAGGCAGGGGGCGGTCGATCACTGGGGCCAACGTCCTGACTTTC. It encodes CASSLGRGRSITGANVLTF.